The 32 T cell receptor beta chains reported below all come from one sample, sequenced in a study of read filtering for tumor transcriptome and immune sequencing. From about 400 ng of RNA, a library with molecular barcoded alpha/delta and beta/gamma adaptors was made. TCRdb reprocessed the reads with MiXCR, giving one entry per CDR3 protein. The top ten clones hold roughly an eighth of a sample with 90,000 or so distinct CDR3 sequences, roughly 21% of them seen once. Sequenced material: a population of CD138-negative cells sorted from bone marrow. The receptors shown here come from a donor at least 40 years old with multiple myeloma.

Notes on this clonotype: Given the absence of the conserved phenylalanine or tryptophan at the CDR3 end, a read error is likely. The chain carries TRBV6-5 and TRBJ1-1; no firm D call. The CDR3 totals 13 residues. Germline V lookup: CDR1 MNHEY, CDR2 SVGAGI. The CDR3 DNA reads TGTGCCAGCAGTCCCGGGCAGCGAACTGAGGCTTTCTCT. Translated: CASSPGQRTEAFS.

This clonotype came up a few times. V is TRBV28 and J is TRBJ1-5; maybe TRBD1 (5 bases). Germline values: CDR1 MDHEN, CDR2 SYDVKM. The CDR3 is 13 residues long. The germline V and J ends were trimmed by 6 bases and 1 base, with 7 bases remaining between them. The CDR3 DNA sequence: TGTGCCAGCAGGACAGCGAGCAATCAGCCCCAGCATTTT. It specifies CASRTASNQPQHF.

This clonotype was seen many times. The chain links TRBV29-1 to TRBJ1-1, with D tentatively TRBD1 (6 bases). The ends were cut back, 3 bases at V and 3 bases at J, with 11 bases in the middle. This CDR3 spans 13 amino acids. Germline CDR1 SQVTM, CDR2 ANQGSEA. As DNA, the CDR3 is TGCAGCGTTGAGCAGGGGTCGTACACTGAAGCTTTCTTT. Encoded protein: CSVEQGSYTEAFF.

This clonotype was seen many times. V usage is TRBV7-2 and J usage is TRBJ2-1, with D perhaps TRBD1 (5 bases). The V gene lost 3 bases and the J gene lost 9 bases, with 15 bases spanning the gap. CDR1 is SGHTA, CDR2 FQGNSA, per germline. The CDR3 length is 14 residues. CDR3 sequence: CASSLGRVRSEQFF. As DNA, the CDR3 is TGTGCCAGCAGCTTGGGCAGGGTACGAAGTGAGCAGTTCTTC.

This clonotype came up many times. V gene TRBV5-1 combines with J gene TRBJ2-5; the D is unclear. Germline V gene lookup returns CDR1 SGHRS and CDR2 YFSETQ. The CDR3 totals 15 residues. Trimming cost V 1 base and J 1 base, with 11 bases left between them. The CDR3: CASSLLIIPQETQYF. CDR3 in DNA: TGCGCCAGCAGCTTGTTGATTATCCCCCAAGAGACCCAGTACTTC.

This chain joins TRBV5-5 and TRBJ1-5; 9 bases match TRBD1. V dropped 1 base and J dropped 5; count of bases not matched to a gene: 4. Germline values: CDR1 SGHKS, CDR2 YYEKEE (reference sequence). The CDR3 contains 15 residues. The CDR3 loop reads CASSLLGQGYQPQHF. CDR3 in DNA: TGTGCCAGCAGCTTGCTGGGACAGGGTTATCAGCCCCAGCATTTT.

This clonotype appeared a few times. The chain uses TRBV2 and TRBJ2-3; D remains ambiguous. CDR1 is SNHLY, CDR2 FYNNEI, per germline. The V end lost 3 bases, the J end lost 1 base, and 5 bases lay between the germline ends. The CDR3 is 13 residues long. CDR3 region: CASSERGTDTQYF. The DNA for the CDR3 is TGTGCCAGCAGTGAGCGCGGCACAGATACGCAGTATTTT.

This clonotype occurred many times. The chain recombines TRBV29-1 with TRBJ1-1; no clear D. CDR1 is SQVTM, CDR2 ANQGSEA, per germline. The CDR3 totals 11 residues. Trimming took off 4 bases at V and 6 bases at J, with 9 bases between the two ends. CDR3 nucleotide sequence: TGCAGCGTTGGGGCAGAGGCTGAAGCTTTCTTT. Its translation is CSVGAEAEAFF.

This clonotype was seen at least ten times. The rearrangement links TRBV10-3 to TRBJ1-1; D uncertain. The V end lost 6 bases, the J end lost 0 bases, and 17 bases lay between the germline ends. The V gene's germline CDR1 is ENHRY and CDR2 SYGVKD. The CDR3 covers 16 residues. The CDR3 spells CAISSAGERMNTEAFF. CDR3 sequence (DNA): TGTGCCATCAGCTCGGCCGGGGAGCGCATGAACACTGAAGCTTTCTTT.

As concerns this clonotype: A read error may explain this, as a much larger clone is one base away. The rearrangement uses TRBV14 and TRBJ2-3; D gene uncertain. Trimming took 0 bases from V and 4 from J, leaving 11 bases between them. CDR1 is SGHDN, CDR2 FVKESK, per germline. The CDR3 loop spans 15 amino acids. The CDR3 DNA follows: TGTGCCAGCAGCCAAGATGAGCCTCGCGCAGATACGCAGTATTTT. Translating it yields CASSQDEPRADTQYF.

Of note for this clonotype: Possible read error: a much larger clone is one base away. V is TRBV2 and J is TRBJ2-3; 10 bases are shared with TRBD2. Germline CDR1 and CDR2: SNHLY and FYNNEI. The V and J ends lost 8 bases and 1 base, in that order; junction bases with no gene match: 6. This CDR3 region has 15 residues. The CDR3 reads CASAISGGRTDTQYF. DNA for the CDR3: TGTGCCAGCGCCATTAGCGGGGGGCGCACAGATACGCAGTATTTT.

This clonotype came up many times. The chain combines TRBV19 with TRBJ2-1; TRBD1 agrees at 7 bases. Germline trimming cut 3 bases from V and 8 bases from J; bases unmatched to any gene: 7. The CDR3 consists of 14 residues. Germline assignment: CDR1 LNHDA and CDR2 SQIVND (reference sequence). CDR3 sequence: CASSMRTGAHEQFF. The CDR3 DNA sequence: TGTGCCAGTAGTATGAGGACAGGCGCCCATGAGCAGTTCTTC.

As concerns this clonotype: Possible read error: a much larger clone is one base away. The chain is built from TRBV20-1 and TRBJ1-4, with no clear D. Germline V gene sequence: CDR1 DFQATT, CDR2 SNEGSKA (reference sequence). The CDR3 runs 13 residues. The CDR3 DNA reads as TGCTGTGCAGAGCGACGAGGACTCGAAAAACTGTTTTTT. This translates into CCAERRGLEKLFF.

V and J are TRBV19 and TRBJ2-2, with D maybe TRBD1 (5 bases). V was shortened by 7 bases and J by 5 bases, with 14 bases between the two germline ends. Looked up from germline, CDR1 is LNHDA and CDR2 is SQIVND (reference sequence). This CDR3 has 14 residues. Written as DNA, the CDR3 is TGTGCCAGTAAGGCAGGGTGGAGAACCGGGGAGCTGTTTTTT. Protein sequence: CASKAGWRTGELFF.

This clonotype showed up many times. The CDR3 DNA sequence: TGTGCCATCAGTGAGTCCCTACACCCGGCGGACACAGATACGCAGTATTTT. Translating gives CAISESLHPADTDTQYF. The gene calls are TRBV10-3 and TRBJ2-3; D unclear. Trimming left V 0 bases short and J 2 bases short, with 15 bases between. The CDR3 is made up of 17 amino acids. From germline, CDR1 is ENHRY and CDR2 SYGVKD.

In its sample, this clonotype was seen many times. The chain links TRBV20-1 to TRBJ1-4; unclear D gene. This CDR3 spans 14 amino acids. V was pared by 1 base and J by 3 bases, with 9 bases between. Germline V gene lookup returns CDR1 DFQATT and CDR2 SNEGSKA (reference sequence). The CDR3 region is CSARGFDPNEKLFF. For the CDR3, the DNA is TGCAGTGCTAGAGGGTTTGACCCTAATGAAAAACTGTTTTTT.

This chain uses TRBV2 with TRBJ1-3; D is possibly TRBD1 (5 bases). This CDR3 contains 12 residues. Germline V gene sequence: CDR1 SNHLY, CDR2 FYNNEI. V lost 7 bases to trimming and J lost 3 bases, with 7 bases between them. The CDR3 DNA sequence: TGTGCCAGCAACGGGGGTGGAAACACCATATATTTT. Protein: CASNGGGNTIYF.

V is TRBV4-1 and J is TRBJ1-2, with 8 bases lining up with TRBD1. This CDR3 spans 12 amino acids. The germline V gene has CDR1 MGHRA and CDR2 YSYEKL. Trimming cost V 5 bases and J 7 bases; bases outside gene matches: 3. The CDR3 here is CASSSDRVGYTF. CDR3 bases: TGCGCCAGCAGCTCGGACAGGGTTGGCTACACCTTC.

In its sample, this clonotype was seen many times. The chain couples TRBV28 to TRBJ2-5; 7 positions agree with TRBD1. This CDR3 is 16 amino acids long. Germline V CDR1 and CDR2: MDHEN, SYDVKM. With V trimmed by 7 bases and J by 4 bases, 15 bases remained unmatched. As DNA, the CDR3 is TGTGCCAGCACCCTAAGACAGGGTGGGGTGGGAGAGACCCAGTACTTC. Its protein product is CASTLRQGGVGETQYF.

This clonotype came up many times. This rearrangement joins TRBV12-3 or TRBV12-4 to TRBJ2-1; 10 nucleotides match TRBD1. J lost 4 bases, V lost 5 bases, and 5 bases had no gene match. The length of the CDR3 is 15 residues. For the CDR3, the DNA is TGTGCCAGCAGTGGTGGACAGGGGGTTTACAATGAGCAGTTCTTC. Its translation: CASSGGQGVYNEQFF.

Comment on this clonotype: Germline and junction disagree at one end, which may indicate a read error. The V and J genes are TRBV29-1 and TRBJ2-1; 7 nucleotides agree with TRBD1. Germline values: CDR1 SQVTM, CDR2 ANQGSEA. The CDR3 spans 13 residues. CDR3: CGVDGTDLNEQFF. CDR3 in DNA: TGCGGCGTTGATGGGACAGACCTCAATGAGCAGTTCTTC.

CDR3 DNA: TGCGCCAGCAGCGTAGCGGTATCCTCCTACGAGCAGTACTTC. This codes for CASSVAVSSYEQYF. The rearrangement uses TRBV5-1 and TRBJ2-7, with D possibly being TRBD2 (6 bases). CDR1 SGHRS and CDR2 YFSETQ come from the germline V gene. The CDR3 contains 14 residues. The ends were cut back, 4 bases at V and 0 bases at J, with 11 bases in the middle.

This clonotype was seen more than once but under ten times. The CDR3 region has the DNA TGTGCCACCAGTGATTCCAGGGGCCTACCCATTCAGTACTTC. Protein: CATSDSRGLPIQYF. This sequence joins TRBV24-1 and TRBJ2-4, with TRBD1 as a possible D gene (6 bases). The CDR3 is 14 residues long. Germline lookup yields CDR1 KGHDR and CDR2 SFDVKD. The ends were cut back, 2 bases at V and 9 bases at J, with 13 bases in the middle.

In its sample, this clonotype was seen once. The V gene is TRBV2, the J gene TRBJ2-5; unclear D gene. V dropped 3 bases and J dropped 7 bases, with 15 bases sitting between them. Germline lookup yields CDR1 SNHLY and CDR2 FYNNEI. The CDR3 spans 14 residues. CDR3 sequence: CASSDQAILGTQYF. In DNA form, the CDR3 reads TGTGCCAGCAGTGACCAGGCGATTCTAGGGACCCAGTACTTC.

Relative to its sample, this clonotype is medium-sized. The chain carries TRBV12-5 and TRBJ2-5, with a tentative D call TRBD1 (6 bases). The CDR3 runs 15 residues. In germline, CDR1 is LGHNT, CDR2 FRNRAP. Trimming shortened V by 1 base and J by 5 bases, and 14 bases separated the two germline ends. CDR3 residues: CASGLGQGIGETQYF. The CDR3 nucleotides read TGTGCTAGTGGTTTGGGTCAGGGGATCGGGGAGACCCAGTACTTC.

This clonotype was recorded at least ten times. The rearrangement joins TRBV5-4 to TRBJ2-1; TRBD2 aligns across 7 bases. J lost 4 bases, V lost 4 bases, and 11 bases had no gene match. This CDR3 is built from 16 residues. CDR1 and CDR2 (germline): SGHNT, YYREEE (reference sequence). The CDR3 nucleotides read TGTGCCAGCAGCCCCCGAAGCGGGGAGTTTTACAATGAGCAGTTCTTC. Protein: CASSPRSGEFYNEQFF.

This clonotype came up a few times. The chain employs TRBV2 and TRBJ1-1; tentative D call: TRBD1 (5 bases). This CDR3 has 13 amino acids. In germline, CDR1 is SNHLY, CDR2 FYNNEI. Trimming left V 8 bases short and J 6 bases short, with 16 bases between. CDR3 in amino acids: CASETGREAEAFF. The CDR3, as DNA: TGTGCCAGCGAAACGGGCAGGGAGGCTGAAGCTTTCTTT. The variable domain in full, completed from reference TRBV2 and TRBJ1-1, reads EPEVTQTPSHQVTQMGQEVILRCVPISNHLYFYWYRQILGQKVEFLVSFYNNEISEKSEIFDDQFSVERPDGSNFTLKIRSTKLEDSAMYFCASETGREAEAFFGQGTRLTVV.

In its sample, this clonotype was seen a few times. The V and J genes are TRBV19 and TRBJ2-7, with D maybe TRBD1 (6 bases). The germline gives CDR1 LNHDA, CDR2 SQIVND (reference sequence). Trimming pared 8 bases from V and 7 bases from J, leaving 15 bases between. The length of the CDR3 is 12 residues. CDR3 region: CASSQGIGEQYF. The CDR3 bases are TGTGCCAGTTCGCAGGGGATTGGTGAGCAGTACTTC. The entire variable domain, with the rest obtained from reference TRBV19 and TRBJ2-7, is as follows: DGGITQSPKYLFRKEGQNVTLSCEQNLNHDAMYWYRQDPGQGLRLIYYSQIVNDFQKGDIAEGYSVSREKKESFPLTVTSAQKNPTAFYLCASSQGIGEQYFGPGTRLTVT.

This clonotype was picked up many times. This chain links TRBV2 with TRBJ2-3, with a weak D call TRBD2 (6 bases). V was shortened by 1 base and J by 2 bases, with 10 bases between the two germline ends. This CDR3 has 15 residues. CDR1 SNHLY and CDR2 FYNNEI come from the germline V gene. The CDR3 DNA sequence: TGTGCCAGCAGTGAAGGACTAGTGCCCACAGATACGCAGTATTTT. It is translated as CASSEGLVPTDTQYF. Complete variable domain (other parts from reference TRBV2 and TRBJ2-3): EPEVTQTPSHQVTQMGQEVILRCVPISNHLYFYWYRQILGQKVEFLVSFYNNEISEKSEIFDDQFSVERPDGSNFTLKIRSTKLEDSAMYFCASSEGLVPTDTQYFGPGTRLTVL.

This clonotype was picked up many times. The chain employs TRBV6-1 and TRBJ1-1; D possibly corresponds to TRBD1 (5 bases). Per the germline V gene, CDR1 is MNHNS and CDR2 is SASEGT. The CDR3 is 14 amino acids. The ends were cut back, 3 bases at V and 4 bases at J, with 12 bases in the middle. CDR3 coding DNA: TGTGCCAGCAGTGAGGGGCGCAGATCCACTGAAGCTTTCTTT. Protein product: CASSEGRRSTEAFF.

This chain joins TRBV5-1 and TRBJ2-5; 7 nucleotides match TRBD1. CDR1 is SGHRS and CDR2 is YFSETQ in the germline V gene. This CDR3 comprises 16 residues. V shed 6 bases and J 5 bases; nucleotides not matched to a gene: 16. CDR3 sequence (DNA): TGCGCCAGCACCCCCCGGACAGGACAACTATTGGAGACCCAGTACTTC. Amino acid sequence: CASTPRTGQLLETQYF.

As concerns this clonotype: A read error may be the cause here, since a much bigger clone is one base away. The gene calls are TRBV20-1 and TRBJ2-3; possible D gene TRBD1, 6 bases. The germline gives CDR1 DFQATT, CDR2 SNEGSKA (reference sequence). This CDR3 is 14 amino acids long. CDR3: CGASRTASTDTQYF. In nucleotides, the CDR3 is TGCGGTGCTAGCCGGACAGCTAGCACAGATACGCAGTATTTT.